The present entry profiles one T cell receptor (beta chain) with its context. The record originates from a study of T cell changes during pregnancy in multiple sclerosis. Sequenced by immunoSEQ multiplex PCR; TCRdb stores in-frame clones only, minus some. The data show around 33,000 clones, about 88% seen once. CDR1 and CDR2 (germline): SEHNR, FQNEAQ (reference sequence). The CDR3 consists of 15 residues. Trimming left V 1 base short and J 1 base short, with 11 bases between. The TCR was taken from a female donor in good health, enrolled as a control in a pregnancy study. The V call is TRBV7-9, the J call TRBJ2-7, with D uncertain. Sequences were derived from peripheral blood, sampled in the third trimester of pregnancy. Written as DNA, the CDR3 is TGTGCCAGCAGCTTAGACAACAGCCCTTCCTACGAGCAGTACTTC. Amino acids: CASSLDNSPSYEQYF.